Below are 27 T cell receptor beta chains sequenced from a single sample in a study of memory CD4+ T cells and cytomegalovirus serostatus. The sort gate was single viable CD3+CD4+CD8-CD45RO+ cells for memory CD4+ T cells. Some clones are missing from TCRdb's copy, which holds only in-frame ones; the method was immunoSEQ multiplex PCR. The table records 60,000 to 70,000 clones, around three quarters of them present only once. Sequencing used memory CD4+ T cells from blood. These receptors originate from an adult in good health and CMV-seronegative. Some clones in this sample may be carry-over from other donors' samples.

The CDR3 reads CASSPPGRETQYF. In nucleotides, the CDR3 is TGTGCCAGCAGCCCCCCGGGACGGGAGACCCAGTACTTC. V and J are TRBV28 and TRBJ2-5, with D tentatively TRBD1 or TRBD2 (5 bases each). The germline V and J ends were trimmed by 6 bases and 5 bases, with 13 bases remaining between them. The CDR3 length is 13 residues. Per germline, CDR1 MDHEN and CDR2 SYDVKM.

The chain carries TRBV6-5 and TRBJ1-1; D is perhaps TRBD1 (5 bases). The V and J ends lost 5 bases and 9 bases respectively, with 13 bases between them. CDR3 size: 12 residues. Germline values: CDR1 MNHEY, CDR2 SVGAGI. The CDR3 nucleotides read TGTGCCAGCAGTAGCCAGGGAGTAAAAGCTTTCTTT. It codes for CASSSQGVKAFF.

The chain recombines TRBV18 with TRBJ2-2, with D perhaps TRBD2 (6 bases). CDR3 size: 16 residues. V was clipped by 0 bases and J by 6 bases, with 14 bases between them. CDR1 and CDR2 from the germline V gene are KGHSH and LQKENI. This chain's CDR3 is CASSPPGRLVAGELFF. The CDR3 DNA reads TGTGCCAGCTCACCACCGGGGCGACTAGTAGCCGGGGAGCTGTTTTTT.

The CDR3 sequence: CASSSLDYAYSTDTQYF. CDR3 sequence (DNA): TGTGCCAGCAGCTCCCTTGATTACGCGTATAGCACAGATACGCAGTATTTT. This chain connects TRBV5-6 to TRBJ2-3, with D unclear. CDR1 is SGHDT and CDR2 is YYEEEE in the germline V gene. CDR3 length: 17 amino acids. Trimming left V 3 bases short and J 0 bases short, with 17 bases between.

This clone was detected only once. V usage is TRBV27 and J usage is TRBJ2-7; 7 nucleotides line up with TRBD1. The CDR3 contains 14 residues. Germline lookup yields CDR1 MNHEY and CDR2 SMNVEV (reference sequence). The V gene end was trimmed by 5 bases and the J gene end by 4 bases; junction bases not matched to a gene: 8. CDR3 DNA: TGTGCCAGCAGTCTTACAGGGGAAGGATACGAGCAGTACTTC. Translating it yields CASSLTGEGYEQYF.

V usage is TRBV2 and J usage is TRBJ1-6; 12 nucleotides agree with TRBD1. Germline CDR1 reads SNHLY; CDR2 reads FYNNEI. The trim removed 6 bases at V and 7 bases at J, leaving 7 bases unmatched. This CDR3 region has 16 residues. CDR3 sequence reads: CASRSGTGGKNSPLHF. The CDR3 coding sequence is TGTGCCAGCAGATCCGGGACAGGGGGCAAGAATTCACCCCTCCACTTT.

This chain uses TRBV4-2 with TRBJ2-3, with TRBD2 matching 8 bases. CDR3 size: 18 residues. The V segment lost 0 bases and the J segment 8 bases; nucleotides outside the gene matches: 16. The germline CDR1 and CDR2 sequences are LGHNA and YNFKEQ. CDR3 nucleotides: TGTGCCAGCAGCCAAGATTCGATCGGGCTAGCGGGCTCAGGTACGCAGTATTTT. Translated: CASSQDSIGLAGSGTQYF.

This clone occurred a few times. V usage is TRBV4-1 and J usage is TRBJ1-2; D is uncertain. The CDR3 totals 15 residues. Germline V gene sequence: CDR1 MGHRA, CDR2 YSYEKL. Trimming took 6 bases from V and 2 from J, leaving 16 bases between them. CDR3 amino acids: CASSAPGRANYGYTF. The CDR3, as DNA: TGCGCCAGCAGTGCTCCAGGTAGGGCGAACTATGGCTACACCTTC.

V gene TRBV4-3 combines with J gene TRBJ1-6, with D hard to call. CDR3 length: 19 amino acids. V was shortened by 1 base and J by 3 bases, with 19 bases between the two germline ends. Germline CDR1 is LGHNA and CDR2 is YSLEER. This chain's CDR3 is CASSQVLDLAYLYNSPLHF. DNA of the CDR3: TGCGCCAGCAGCCAAGTCCTTGATCTGGCCTACCTCTATAATTCACCCCTCCACTTT.

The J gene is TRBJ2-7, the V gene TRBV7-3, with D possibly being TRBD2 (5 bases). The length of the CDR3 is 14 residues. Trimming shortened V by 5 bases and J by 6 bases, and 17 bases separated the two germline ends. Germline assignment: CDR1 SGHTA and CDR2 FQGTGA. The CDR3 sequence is CASSPSGEIREQYF. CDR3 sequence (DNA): TGTGCCAGCAGCCCCTCCGGGGAGATCCGCGAGCAGTACTTC. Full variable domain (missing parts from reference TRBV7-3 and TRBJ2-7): GAGVSQTPSNKVTEKGKYVELRCDPISGHTALYWYRQSLGQGPEFLIYFQGTGAADDSGLPNDRFFAVRPEGSVSTLKIQRTERGDSAVYLCASSPSGEIREQYFGPGTRLTVT.

CDR3 protein: CASSPQKPGQGYEAFF. The CDR3 DNA follows: TGCGCCAGCAGCCCACAAAAACCGGGACAGGGGTATGAAGCTTTCTTT. The chain carries TRBV5-1 and TRBJ1-1; 10 bases line up with TRBD1. The CDR3 covers 16 residues. CDR1 is SGHRS and CDR2 is YFSETQ in the germline V gene. J gave up 7 bases and V 4 bases, and 13 bases lay outside the gene matches.

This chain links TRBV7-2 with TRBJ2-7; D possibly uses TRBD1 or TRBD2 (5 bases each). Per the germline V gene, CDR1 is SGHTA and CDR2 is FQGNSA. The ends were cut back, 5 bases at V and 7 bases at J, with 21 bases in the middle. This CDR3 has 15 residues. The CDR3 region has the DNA TGTGCCAGCAGCCGCGGTCTGGGACCATGGAGTGAGCAGTACTTC. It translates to CASSRGLGPWSEQYF.

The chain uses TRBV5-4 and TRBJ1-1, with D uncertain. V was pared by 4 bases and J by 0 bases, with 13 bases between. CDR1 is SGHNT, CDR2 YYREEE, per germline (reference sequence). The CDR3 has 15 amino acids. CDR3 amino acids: CASSPAGVMNTEAFF. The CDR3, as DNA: TGTGCCAGCAGCCCAGCTGGCGTCATGAACACTGAAGCTTTCTTT.

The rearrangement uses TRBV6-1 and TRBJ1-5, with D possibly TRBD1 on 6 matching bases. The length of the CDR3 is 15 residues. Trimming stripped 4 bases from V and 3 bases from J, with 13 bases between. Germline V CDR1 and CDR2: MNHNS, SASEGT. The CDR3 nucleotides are TGTGCCAGCAGTGCGGACAGAGGGCTCAATCAGCCCCAGCATTTT. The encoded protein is CASSADRGLNQPQHF.

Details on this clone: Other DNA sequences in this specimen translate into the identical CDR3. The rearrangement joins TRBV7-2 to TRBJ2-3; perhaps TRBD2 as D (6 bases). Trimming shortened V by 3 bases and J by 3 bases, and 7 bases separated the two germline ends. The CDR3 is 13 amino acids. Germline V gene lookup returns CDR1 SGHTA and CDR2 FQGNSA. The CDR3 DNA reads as TGTGCCAGCAGCTTTCGGGGGACAGATACGCAGTATTTT. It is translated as CASSFRGTDTQYF.

The CDR3 nucleotides read TGCAGCGTCCGCGGGGGAGGGAACACTGAAGCTTTCTTT. Translating it yields CSVRGGGNTEAFF. The V gene is TRBV29-1, the J gene TRBJ1-1; tentative D call: TRBD1 (5 bases). The germline V gene has CDR1 SQVTM and CDR2 ANQGSEA. V shed 6 bases and J shed 1 base, with 12 bases lying between them. The CDR3 consists of 13 residues.

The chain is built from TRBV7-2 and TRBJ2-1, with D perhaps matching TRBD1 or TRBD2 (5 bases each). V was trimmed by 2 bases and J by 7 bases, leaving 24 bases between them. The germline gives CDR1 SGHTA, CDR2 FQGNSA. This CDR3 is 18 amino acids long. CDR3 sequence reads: CASSLTPPGTSGRNEQFF. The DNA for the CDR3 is TGTGCCAGCAGCTTAACCCCCCCCGGGACCTCCGGAAGGAATGAGCAGTTCTTC.

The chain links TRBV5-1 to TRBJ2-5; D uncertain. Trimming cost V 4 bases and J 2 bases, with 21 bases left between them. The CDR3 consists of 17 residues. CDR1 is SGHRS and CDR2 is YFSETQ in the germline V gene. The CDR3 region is CASSPALWGSMQETQYF. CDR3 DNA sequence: TGCGCCAGCAGCCCAGCCTTATGGGGTAGCATGCAAGAGACCCAGTACTTC.

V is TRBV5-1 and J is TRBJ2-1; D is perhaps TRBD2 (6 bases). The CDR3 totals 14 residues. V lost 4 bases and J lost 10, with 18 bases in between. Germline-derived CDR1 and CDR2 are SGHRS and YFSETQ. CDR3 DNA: TGCGCCAGCAGCAGGGAGCGGGCGGGGTTAGAGCAGTTCTTC. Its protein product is CASSRERAGLEQFF. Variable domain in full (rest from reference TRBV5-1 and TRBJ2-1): KAGVTQTPRYLIKTRGQQVTLSCSPISGHRSVSWYQQTPGQGLQFLFEYFSETQRNKGNFPGRFSGRQFSNSRSEMNVSTLELGDSALYLCASSRERAGLEQFFGPGTRLTVL.

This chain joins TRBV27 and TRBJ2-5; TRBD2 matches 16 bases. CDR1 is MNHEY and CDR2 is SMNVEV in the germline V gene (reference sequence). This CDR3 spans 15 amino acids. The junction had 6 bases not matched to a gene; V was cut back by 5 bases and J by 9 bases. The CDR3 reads CASSGGLAGGRAQYF. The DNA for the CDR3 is TGTGCCAGCAGTGGGGGACTAGCGGGGGGGCGGGCCCAGTACTTC.

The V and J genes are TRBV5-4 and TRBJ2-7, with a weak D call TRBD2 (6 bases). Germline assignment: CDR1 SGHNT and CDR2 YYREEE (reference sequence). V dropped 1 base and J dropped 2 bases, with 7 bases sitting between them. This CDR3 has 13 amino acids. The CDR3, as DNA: TGTGCCAGCAGCTTGCCGGGGGCCTACGAGCAGTACTTC. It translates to CASSLPGAYEQYF.

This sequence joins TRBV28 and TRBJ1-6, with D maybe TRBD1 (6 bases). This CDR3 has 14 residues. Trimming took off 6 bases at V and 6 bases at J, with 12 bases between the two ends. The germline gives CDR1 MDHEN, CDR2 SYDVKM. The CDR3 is CASRPQGINSPLHF. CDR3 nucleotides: TGTGCCAGCAGGCCACAGGGAATTAATTCACCCCTCCACTTT.

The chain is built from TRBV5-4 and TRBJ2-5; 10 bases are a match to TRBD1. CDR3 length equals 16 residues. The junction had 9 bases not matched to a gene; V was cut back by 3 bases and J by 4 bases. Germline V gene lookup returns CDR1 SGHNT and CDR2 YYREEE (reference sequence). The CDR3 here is CASSSMDRGVPETQYF. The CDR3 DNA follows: TGTGCCAGCAGCTCGATGGACAGGGGGGTTCCAGAGACCCAGTACTTC.

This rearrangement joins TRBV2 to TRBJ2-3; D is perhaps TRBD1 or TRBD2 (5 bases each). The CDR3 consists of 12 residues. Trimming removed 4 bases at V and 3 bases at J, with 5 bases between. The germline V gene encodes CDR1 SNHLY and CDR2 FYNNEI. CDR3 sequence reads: CASSGGTDTQYF. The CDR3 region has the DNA TGTGCCAGCAGTGGGGGGACAGATACGCAGTATTTT.

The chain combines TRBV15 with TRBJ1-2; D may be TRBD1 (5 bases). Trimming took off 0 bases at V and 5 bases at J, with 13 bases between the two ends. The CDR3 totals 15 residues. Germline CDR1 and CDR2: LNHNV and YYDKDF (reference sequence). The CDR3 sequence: CATSRDPGTEYGYTF. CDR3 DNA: TGTGCCACCAGCAGAGATCCCGGGACGGAATATGGCTACACCTTC.

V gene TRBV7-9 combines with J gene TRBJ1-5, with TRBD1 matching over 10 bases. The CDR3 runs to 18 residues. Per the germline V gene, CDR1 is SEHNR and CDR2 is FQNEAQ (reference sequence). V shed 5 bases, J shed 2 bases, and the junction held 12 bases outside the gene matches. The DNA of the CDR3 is TGTGCCAGCAGCACACCTGTGGCAGGGACAGGGGGCAATCAGCCCCAGCATTTT. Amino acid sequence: CASSTPVAGTGGNQPQHF.

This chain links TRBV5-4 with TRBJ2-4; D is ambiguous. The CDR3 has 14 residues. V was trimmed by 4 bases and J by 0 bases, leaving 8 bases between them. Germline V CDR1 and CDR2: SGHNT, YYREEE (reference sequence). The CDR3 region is CASSRAGAKNIQYF. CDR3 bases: TGTGCCAGCAGCCGGGCCGGAGCCAAAAACATTCAGTACTTC.